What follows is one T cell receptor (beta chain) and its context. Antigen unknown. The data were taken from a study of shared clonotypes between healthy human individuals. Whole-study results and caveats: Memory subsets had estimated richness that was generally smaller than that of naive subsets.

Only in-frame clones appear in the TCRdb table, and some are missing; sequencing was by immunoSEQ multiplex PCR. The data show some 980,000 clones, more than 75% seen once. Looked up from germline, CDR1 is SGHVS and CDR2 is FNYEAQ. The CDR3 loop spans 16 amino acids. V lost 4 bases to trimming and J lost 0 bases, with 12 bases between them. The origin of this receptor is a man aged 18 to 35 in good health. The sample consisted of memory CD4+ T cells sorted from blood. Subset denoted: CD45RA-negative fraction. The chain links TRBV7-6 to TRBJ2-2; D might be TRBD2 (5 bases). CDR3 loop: CASSSPGIANTGELFF. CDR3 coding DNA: TGTGCCAGCAGCTCCCCCGGGATCGCGAACACCGGGGAGCTGTTTTTT.